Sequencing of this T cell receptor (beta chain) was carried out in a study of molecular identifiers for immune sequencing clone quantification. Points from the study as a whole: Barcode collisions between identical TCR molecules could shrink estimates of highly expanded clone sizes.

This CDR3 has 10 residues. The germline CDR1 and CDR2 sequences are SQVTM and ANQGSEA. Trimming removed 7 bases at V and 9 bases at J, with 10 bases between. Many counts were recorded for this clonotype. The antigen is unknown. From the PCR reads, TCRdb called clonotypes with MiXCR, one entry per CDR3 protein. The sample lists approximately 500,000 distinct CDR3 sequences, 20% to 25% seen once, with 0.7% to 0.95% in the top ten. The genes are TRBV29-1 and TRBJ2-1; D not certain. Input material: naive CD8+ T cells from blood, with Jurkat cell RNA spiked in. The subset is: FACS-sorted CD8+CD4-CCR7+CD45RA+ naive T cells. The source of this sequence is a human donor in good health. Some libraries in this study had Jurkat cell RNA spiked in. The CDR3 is CSAADIEQFF. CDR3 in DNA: TGCAGCGCCGCAGATATTGAGCAGTTCTTC.